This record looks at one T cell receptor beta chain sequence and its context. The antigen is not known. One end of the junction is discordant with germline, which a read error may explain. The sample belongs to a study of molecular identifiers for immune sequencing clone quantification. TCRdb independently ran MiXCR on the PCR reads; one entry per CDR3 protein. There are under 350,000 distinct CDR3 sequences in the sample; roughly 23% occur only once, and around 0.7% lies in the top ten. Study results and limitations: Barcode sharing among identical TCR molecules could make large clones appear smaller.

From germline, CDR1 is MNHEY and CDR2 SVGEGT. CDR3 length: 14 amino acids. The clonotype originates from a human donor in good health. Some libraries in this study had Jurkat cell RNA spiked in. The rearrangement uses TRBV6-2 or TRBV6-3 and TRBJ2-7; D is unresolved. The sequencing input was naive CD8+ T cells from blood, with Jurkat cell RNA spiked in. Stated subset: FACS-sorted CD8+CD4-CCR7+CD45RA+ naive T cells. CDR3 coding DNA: TGTGCCAGCCCCGAACCGCGGCCTAAGGCCGCGCCGTCCTTC. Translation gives CASPEPRPKAAPSF.